The entry below gives a single T cell receptor beta chain sequence along with its context. This specimen comes from a study of T cells in Graves' hyperthyroidism and ophthalmopathy. Amplified TCR beta CDR3 regions came from RNA transcripts. RT-PCR in the first round (using the HTBI primer set) targeted the TCR CDR3. TCRdb itself ran the multiplex PCR reads through MiXCR, one entry per CDR3 protein. This repertoire shows 600,000 or so distinct CDR3 sequences, about 14% found once; its top ten account for under 15%. Individuals with ophthalmopathy presented a Clinical Activity Score of at least 3, a NOSPECS grade of at least 4 and a duration under 3 months. The ends lost 4 bases at V and 2 bases at J; junction bases unmatched: 15. This CDR3 region has 18 residues. CDR1 is SGHVS and CDR2 is FNYEAQ in the germline V gene.

This chain links TRBV7-6 with TRBJ2-7; 9 bases are shared with TRBD1. The TCR originated in a woman aged 45-65 years with Graves' ophthalmopathy. The source material was blood. The CDR3 here is CASSSLQGASNLPYEQYF. The CDR3 DNA follows: TGTGCCAGCAGCTCACTACAGGGGGCGTCTAATCTCCCCTACGAGCAGTACTTC.